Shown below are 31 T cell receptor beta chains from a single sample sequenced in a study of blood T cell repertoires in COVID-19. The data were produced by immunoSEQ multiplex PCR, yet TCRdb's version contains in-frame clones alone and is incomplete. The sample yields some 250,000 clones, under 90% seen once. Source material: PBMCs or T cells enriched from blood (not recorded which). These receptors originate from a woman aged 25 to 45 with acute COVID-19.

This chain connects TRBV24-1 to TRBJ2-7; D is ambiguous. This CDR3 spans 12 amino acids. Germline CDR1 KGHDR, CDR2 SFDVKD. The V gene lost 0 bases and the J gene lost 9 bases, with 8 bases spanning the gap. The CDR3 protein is CATSDLGGAQYF. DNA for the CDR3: TGTGCCACCAGTGATTTGGGCGGAGCGCAGTACTTC.

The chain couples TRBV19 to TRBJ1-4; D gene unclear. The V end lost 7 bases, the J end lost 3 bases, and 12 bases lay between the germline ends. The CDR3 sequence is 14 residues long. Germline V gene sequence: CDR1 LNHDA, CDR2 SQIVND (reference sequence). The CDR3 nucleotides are TGTGCCAGTACCCCGCGAGTAGCTAATGAAAAACTGTTTTTT. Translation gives CASTPRVANEKLFF. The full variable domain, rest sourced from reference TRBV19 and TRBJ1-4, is DGGITQSPKYLFRKEGQNVTLSCEQNLNHDAMYWYRQDPGQGLRLIYYSQIVNDFQKGDIAEGYSVSREKKESFPLTVTSAQKNPTAFYLCASTPRVANEKLFFGSGTQLSVL.

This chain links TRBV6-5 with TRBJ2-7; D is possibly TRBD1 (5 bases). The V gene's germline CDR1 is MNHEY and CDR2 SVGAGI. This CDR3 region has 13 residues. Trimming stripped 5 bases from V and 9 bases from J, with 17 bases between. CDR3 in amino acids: CASSLRQGVLQYF. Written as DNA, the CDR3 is TGTGCCAGCAGTCTCCGGCAGGGTGTCTTGCAGTACTTC.

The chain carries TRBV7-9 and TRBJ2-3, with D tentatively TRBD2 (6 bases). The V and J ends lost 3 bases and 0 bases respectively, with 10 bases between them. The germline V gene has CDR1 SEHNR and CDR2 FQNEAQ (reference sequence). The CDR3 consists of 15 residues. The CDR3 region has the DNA TGTGCCAGCAGCTTTGGAGGGACTAGCACAGATACGCAGTATTTT. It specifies CASSFGGTSTDTQYF.

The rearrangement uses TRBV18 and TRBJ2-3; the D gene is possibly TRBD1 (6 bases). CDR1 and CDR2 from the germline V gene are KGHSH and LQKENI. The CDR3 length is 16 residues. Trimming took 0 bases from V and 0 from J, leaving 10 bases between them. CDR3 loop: CASSPPGQRSTDTQYF. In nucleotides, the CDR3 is TGTGCCAGCTCACCACCTGGACAGCGTAGCACAGATACGCAGTATTTT.

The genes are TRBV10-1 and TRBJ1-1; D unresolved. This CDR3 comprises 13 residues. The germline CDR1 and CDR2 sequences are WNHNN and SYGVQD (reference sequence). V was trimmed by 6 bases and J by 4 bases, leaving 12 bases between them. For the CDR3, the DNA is TGCGCCAGCAGCCCCGGAAGGAGCACTGAAGCTTTCTTT. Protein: CASSPGRSTEAFF.

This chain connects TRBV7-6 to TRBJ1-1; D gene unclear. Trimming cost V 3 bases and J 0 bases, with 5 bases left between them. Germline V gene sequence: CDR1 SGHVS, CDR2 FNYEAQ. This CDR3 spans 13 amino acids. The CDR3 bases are TGTGCCAGCAGCTTCTCGGTGAACACTGAAGCTTTCTTT. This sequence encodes CASSFSVNTEAFF.

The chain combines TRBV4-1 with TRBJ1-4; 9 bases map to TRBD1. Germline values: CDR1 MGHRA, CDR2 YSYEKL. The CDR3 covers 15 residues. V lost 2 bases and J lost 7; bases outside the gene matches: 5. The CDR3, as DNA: TGCGCCAGCAGCCAAACGACAGGGGGGAGTGAAAAACTGTTTTTT. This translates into CASSQTTGGSEKLFF.

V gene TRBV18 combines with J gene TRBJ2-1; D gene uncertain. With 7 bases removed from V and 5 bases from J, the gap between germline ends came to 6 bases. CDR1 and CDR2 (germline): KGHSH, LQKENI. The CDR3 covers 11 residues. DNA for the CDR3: TGTGCCAGCTATAGCAACAATGAGCAGTTCTTC. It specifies CASYSNNEQFF.

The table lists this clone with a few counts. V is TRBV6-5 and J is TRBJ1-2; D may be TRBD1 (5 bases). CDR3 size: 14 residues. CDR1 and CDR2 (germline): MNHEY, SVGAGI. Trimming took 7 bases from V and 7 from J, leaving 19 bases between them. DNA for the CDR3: TGTGCCAGCACAAACCAGGGAGGAGAGCGTGGCTACACCTTC. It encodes CASTNQGGERGYTF.

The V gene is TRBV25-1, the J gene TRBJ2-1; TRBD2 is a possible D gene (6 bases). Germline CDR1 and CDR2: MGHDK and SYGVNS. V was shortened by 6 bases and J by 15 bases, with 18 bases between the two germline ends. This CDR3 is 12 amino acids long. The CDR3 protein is CASSQGGRDSFF. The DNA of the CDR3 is TGTGCCAGCAGCCAAGGAGGCAGGGACTCGTTCTTC.

CDR3 amino acids: CASSHHVGKGSGELFF. The CDR3 coding sequence is TGTGCCAGCAGCCACCACGTCGGCAAGGGGTCCGGGGAGCTGTTTTTT. This sequence joins TRBV3-1 (or the pseudogene TRBV3-2) and TRBJ2-2; the D gene is possibly TRBD1 (5 bases). Germline-derived CDR1 and CDR2 are LGHDT and YNNKEL (reference sequence). V lost 3 bases to trimming and J lost 6 bases, with 17 bases between them. This CDR3 is 16 amino acids long.

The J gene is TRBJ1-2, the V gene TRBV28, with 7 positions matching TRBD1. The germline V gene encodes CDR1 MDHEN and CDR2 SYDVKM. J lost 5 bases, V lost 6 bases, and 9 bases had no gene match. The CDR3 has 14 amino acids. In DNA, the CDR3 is TGTGCCAGCAGCTACCCACAGGGGAGGTATGGCTACACCTTC. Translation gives CASSYPQGRYGYTF.

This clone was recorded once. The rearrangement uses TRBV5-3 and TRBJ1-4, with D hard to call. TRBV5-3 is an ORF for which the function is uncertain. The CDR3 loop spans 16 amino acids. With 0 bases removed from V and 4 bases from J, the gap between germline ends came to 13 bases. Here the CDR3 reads CARSLELREFNEKLFF. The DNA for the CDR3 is TGTGCCAGAAGCTTGGAATTAAGGGAGTTTAATGAAAAACTGTTTTTT.

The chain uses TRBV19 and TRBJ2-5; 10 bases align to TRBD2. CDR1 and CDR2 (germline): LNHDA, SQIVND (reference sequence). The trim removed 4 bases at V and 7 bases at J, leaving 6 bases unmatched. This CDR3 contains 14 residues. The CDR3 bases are TGTGCCAGTAGTACCACTAGCGGGGTTGGGACCCAGTACTTC. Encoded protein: CASSTTSGVGTQYF.

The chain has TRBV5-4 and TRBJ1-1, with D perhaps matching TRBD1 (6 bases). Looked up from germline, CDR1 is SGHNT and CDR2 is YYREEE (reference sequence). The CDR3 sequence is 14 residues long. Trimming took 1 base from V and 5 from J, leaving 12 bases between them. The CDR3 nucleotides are TGTGCCAGCAGCTTGTCCAGGGGTGAAACTGAAGCTTTCTTT. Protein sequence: CASSLSRGETEAFF. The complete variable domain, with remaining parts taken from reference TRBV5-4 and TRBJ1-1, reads ETGVTQSPTHLIKTRGQQVTLRCSSQSGHNTVSWYQQALGQGPQFIFQYYREEENGRGNFPPRFSGLQFPNYSSELNVNALELDDSALYLCASSLSRGETEAFFGQGTRLTVV.

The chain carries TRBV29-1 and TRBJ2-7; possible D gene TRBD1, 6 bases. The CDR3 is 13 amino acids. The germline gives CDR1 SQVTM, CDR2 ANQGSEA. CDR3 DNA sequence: TGCAGTGCAATAGACAGGCTTTACTACGAGCAGTACTTC. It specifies CSAIDRLYYEQYF.

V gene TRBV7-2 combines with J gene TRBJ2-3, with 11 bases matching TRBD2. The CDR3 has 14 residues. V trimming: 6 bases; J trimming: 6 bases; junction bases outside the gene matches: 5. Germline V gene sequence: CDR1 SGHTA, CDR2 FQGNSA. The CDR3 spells CASSLSGGGDTQYF. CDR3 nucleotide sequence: TGTGCCAGCAGTCTTAGCGGGGGGGGCGATACGCAGTATTTT. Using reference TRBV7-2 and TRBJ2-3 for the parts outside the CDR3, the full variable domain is GAGVSQSPSNKVTEKGKDVELRCDPISGHTALYWYRQSLGQGLEFLIYFQGNSAPDKSGLPSDRFSAERTGGSVSTLTIQRTQQEDSAVYLCASSLSGGGDTQYFGPGTRLTVL.

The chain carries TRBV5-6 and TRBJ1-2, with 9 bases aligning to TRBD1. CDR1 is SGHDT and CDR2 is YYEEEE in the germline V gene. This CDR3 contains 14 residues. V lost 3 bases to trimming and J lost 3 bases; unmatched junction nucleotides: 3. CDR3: CASSSRTGDYGYTF. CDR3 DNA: TGTGCCAGCAGCTCGAGGACAGGGGACTATGGCTACACCTTC.

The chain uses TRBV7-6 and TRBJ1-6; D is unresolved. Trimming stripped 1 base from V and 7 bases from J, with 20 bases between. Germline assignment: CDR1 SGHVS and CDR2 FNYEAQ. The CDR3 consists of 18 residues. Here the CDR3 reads CASSLGELREGGNSPLHF. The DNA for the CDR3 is TGTGCCAGCAGCTTAGGGGAACTTAGGGAGGGAGGGAATTCACCCCTCCACTTT.

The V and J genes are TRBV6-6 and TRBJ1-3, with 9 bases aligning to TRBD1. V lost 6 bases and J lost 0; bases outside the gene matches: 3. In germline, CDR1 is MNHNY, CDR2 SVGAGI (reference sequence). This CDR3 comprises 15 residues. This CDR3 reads CASRDRGSSGNTIYF. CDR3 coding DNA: TGTGCCAGCAGGGACAGGGGTTCCTCTGGAAACACCATATATTTT.

For the CDR3, the DNA is TGTGCCAGCAGTCGTGACCGGGGAAGGCAGCCCCAGCATTTT. It codes for CASSRDRGRQPQHF. This sequence joins TRBV27 and TRBJ1-5; D is uncertain. This CDR3 contains 14 residues. V was shortened by 5 bases and J by 7 bases, with 15 bases between the two germline ends. Germline assignment: CDR1 MNHEY and CDR2 SMNVEV (reference sequence).

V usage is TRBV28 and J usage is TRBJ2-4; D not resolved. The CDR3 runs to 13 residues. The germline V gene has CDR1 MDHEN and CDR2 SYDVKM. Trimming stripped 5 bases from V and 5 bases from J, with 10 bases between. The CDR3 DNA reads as TGTGCCAGCAGTCCCCCCCGTCAAAACATTCAGTACTTC. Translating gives CASSPPRQNIQYF.

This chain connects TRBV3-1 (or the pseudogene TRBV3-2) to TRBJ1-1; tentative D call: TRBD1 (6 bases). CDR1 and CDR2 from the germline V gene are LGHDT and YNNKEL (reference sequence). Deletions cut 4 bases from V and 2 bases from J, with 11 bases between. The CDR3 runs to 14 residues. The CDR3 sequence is CASSRIQGNTEAFF. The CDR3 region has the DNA TGTGCCAGCAGCCGAATACAGGGAAACACTGAAGCTTTCTTT.

The DNA of the CDR3 is TGTGCCAGCAGCTTAGTTCCAGGGCGAAACACTGAAGCTTTCTTT. It is translated as CASSLVPGRNTEAFF. This rearrangement joins TRBV7-8 to TRBJ1-1; TRBD1 is a possible D gene (5 bases). The germline V gene has CDR1 SGHVS and CDR2 FQNEAQ. The length of the CDR3 is 15 residues. V lost 1 base, J lost 2 bases, and 11 bases lay in between.

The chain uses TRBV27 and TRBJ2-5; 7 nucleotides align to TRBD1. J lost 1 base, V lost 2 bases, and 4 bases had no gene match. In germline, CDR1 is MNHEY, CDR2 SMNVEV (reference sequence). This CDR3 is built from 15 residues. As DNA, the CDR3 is TGTGCCAGCAGTTTACGGCGACAGGGCCAAGAGACCCAGTACTTC. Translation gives CASSLRRQGQETQYF.

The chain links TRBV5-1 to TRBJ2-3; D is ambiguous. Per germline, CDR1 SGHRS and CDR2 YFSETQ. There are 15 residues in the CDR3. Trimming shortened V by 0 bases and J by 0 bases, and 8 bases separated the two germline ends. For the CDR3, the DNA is TGCGCCAGCAGCTTGGTCAGTCGTAGCACAGATACGCAGTATTTT. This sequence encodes CASSLVSRSTDTQYF. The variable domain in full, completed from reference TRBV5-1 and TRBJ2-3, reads KAGVTQTPRYLIKTRGQQVTLSCSPISGHRSVSWYQQTPGQGLQFLFEYFSETQRNKGNFPGRFSGRQFSNSRSEMNVSTLELGDSALYLCASSLVSRSTDTQYFGPGTRLTVL.

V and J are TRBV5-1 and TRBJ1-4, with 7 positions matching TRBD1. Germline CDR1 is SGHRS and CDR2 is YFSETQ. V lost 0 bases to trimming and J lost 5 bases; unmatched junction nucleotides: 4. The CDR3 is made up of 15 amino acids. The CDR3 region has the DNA TGCGCCAGCAGCTTGGATGGCAGGGGGAATGAAAAACTGTTTTTT. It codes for CASSLDGRGNEKLFF.

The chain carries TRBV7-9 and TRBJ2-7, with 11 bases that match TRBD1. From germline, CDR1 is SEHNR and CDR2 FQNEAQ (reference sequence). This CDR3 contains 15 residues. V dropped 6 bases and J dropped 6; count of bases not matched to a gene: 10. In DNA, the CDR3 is TGTGCCAGCAGTTATACCGGGACAGGGGGAGCCGAGCAGTACTTC. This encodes CASSYTGTGGAEQYF.

The CDR3 DNA follows: TGTGCCAGTAGTCCCTGGGACAGTCACAATCAGCCCCAGCATTTT. Its translation is CASSPWDSHNQPQHF. The gene calls are TRBV19 and TRBJ1-5; 7 bases match TRBD1. This CDR3 has 15 amino acids. Germline V gives CDR1 LNHDA, CDR2 SQIVND (reference sequence). Trimming cost V 5 bases and J 3 bases; bases outside gene matches: 7.

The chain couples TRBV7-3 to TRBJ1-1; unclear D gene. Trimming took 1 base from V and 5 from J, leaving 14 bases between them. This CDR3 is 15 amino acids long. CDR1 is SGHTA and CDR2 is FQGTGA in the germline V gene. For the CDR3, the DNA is TGTGCCAGCAGCTTAAGCGGGCATTCGGGGACTGAAGCTTTCTTT. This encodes CASSLSGHSGTEAFF.